Given below is one TCR beta chain in context. These data originate in a study of monozygotic twins with inflammatory bowel disease. The germline CDR1 and CDR2 sequences are MNHEY and SMNVEV (reference sequence). CDR3 size: 12 residues. The unique tags termed UMIs, each holding a 6-nucleotide sample barcode, were added by means of template switching. TCRdb processed the 5' RACE reads again and assigns one entry to each CDR3 protein, with no DNA. In all, the sample yields approximately 160,000 distinct CDR3 sequences. This receptor was taken from a human donor with ulcerative colitis or Crohn's disease, or a healthy co-twin of an affected twin (not recorded which). This chain links TRBV27 with TRBJ2-1; the D call from TCRdb, TRBD1, cannot be confirmed without DNA. The sample consisted of blood. CDR3 sequence: CASSLGTREQFF.